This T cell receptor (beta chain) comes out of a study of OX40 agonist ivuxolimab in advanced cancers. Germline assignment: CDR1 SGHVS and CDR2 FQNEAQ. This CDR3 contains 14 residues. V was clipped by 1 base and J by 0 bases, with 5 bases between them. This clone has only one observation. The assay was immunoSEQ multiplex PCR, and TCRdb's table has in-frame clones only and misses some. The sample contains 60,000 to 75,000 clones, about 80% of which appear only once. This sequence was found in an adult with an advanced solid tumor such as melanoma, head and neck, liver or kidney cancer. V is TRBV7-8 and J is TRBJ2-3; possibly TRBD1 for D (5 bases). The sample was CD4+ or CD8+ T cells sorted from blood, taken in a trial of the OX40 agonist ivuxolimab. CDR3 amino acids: CASSLGQSTDTQYF. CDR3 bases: TGTGCCAGCAGCTTAGGACAGAGCACAGATACGCAGTATTTT.